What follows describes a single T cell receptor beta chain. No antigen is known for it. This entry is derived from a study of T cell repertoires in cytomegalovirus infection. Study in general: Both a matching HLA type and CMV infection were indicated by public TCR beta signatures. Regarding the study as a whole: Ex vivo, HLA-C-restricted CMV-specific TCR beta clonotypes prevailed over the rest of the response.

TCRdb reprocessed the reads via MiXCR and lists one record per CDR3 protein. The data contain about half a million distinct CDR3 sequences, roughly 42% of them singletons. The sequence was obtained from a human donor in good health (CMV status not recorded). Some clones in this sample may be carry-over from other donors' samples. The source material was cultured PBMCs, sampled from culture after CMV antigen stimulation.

The CDR3 here is CASSLGGSKSSYEQYF. For the CDR3, the DNA is TGTGCCAGCAGCTTAGGCGGGTCGAAGAGCTCCTACGAGCAGTACTTC. The chain employs TRBV7-2 and TRBJ2-7; D is perhaps TRBD2 (5 bases). CDR1 SGHTA and CDR2 FQGNSA come from the germline V gene. The CDR3 is made up of 16 amino acids. V lost 1 base and J lost 0, with 13 bases in between.